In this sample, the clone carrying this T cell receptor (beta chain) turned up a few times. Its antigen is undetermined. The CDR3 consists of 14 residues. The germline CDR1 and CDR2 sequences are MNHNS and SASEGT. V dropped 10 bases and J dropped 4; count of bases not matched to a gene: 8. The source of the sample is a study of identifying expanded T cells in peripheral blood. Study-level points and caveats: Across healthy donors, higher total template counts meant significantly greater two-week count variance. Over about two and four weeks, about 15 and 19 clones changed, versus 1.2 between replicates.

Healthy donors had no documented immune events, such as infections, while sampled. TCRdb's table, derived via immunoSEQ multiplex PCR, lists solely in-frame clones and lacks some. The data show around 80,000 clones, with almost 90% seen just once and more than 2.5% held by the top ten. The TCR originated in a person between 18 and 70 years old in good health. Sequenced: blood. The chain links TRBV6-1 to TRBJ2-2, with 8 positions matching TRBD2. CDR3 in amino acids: CATQREPSTGELFF. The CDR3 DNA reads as TGTGCCACCCAGCGGGAGCCGTCCACCGGGGAGCTGTTTTTT.